A selection of T cell receptor beta chains follows, all from one sample in a study of chemoradiotherapy in HPV16-positive cancers. This table comes from immunoSEQ multiplex PCR, and its TCRdb copy is limited to in-frame clones, with some not included. The data show 20,000 to 25,000 clones, with about 86% seen just once and around 4.9% held by the top ten. Sequenced here: blood, sampled from a patient who underwent chemoradiotherapy. These receptors came from a human donor with HPV-associated anogenital cancer. Both conserved end residues are part of each CDR3. D genes are given only for firm matches. The listing skips clone size in some rows; elsewhere it reads once, few, many or a size class.

TRBV7-6,NA,NA,TRBJ1-1,13,CASSPPDGTEAFF,TGTGCCAGCAGCCCTCCGGACGGGACTGAAGCTTTCTTT
TRBV5-4,TRBD1,NA,TRBJ1-2,14,CASSSQGQDYGYTF,TGTGCCAGCAGCTCCCAGGGACAGGACTATGGCTACACCTTC
TRBV7-2,NA,once,TRBJ1-5,14,CASSLQGSNQPQHF,TGTGCCAGCAGCTTACAGGGAAGCAATCAGCCCCAGCATTTT
TRBV2,NA,NA,TRBJ1-2,12,CASRSEGGGYTF,TGTGCCAGCAGGTCTGAAGGGGGAGGCTACACCTTC
TRBV14,NA,NA,TRBJ1-6,16,CASSQEASIYNSPLHF,TGTGCCAGCAGCCAAGAAGCATCAATCTATAATTCACCCCTCCACTTT
TRBV12-5,NA,NA,TRBJ2-7,14,CASGLTVGGSEQYF,TGTGCTAGTGGTTTGACGGTGGGGGGATCCGAGCAGTACTTC
TRBV18,NA,NA,TRBJ1-2,13,CASSPGGDYGYTF,TGTGCCAGCTCACCTGGGGGCGACTATGGCTACACCTTC
TRBV4-2,TRBD1,few,TRBJ2-7,15,CASSQEQNRGLEQYF,TGTGCCAGCAGCCAAGAACAAAACAGGGGGCTCGAGCAGTACTTC
TRBV9,TRBD1,once,TRBJ2-1,14,CASSLTGTGSEQFF,TGTGCCAGCAGCTTAACCGGGACAGGCAGTGAGCAGTTCTTC
TRBV11-2,NA,NA,TRBJ1-1,13,CASSTTLDTEAFF,TGTGCCAGCAGCACAACCTTGGACACTGAAGCTTTCTTT
TRBV6-4,TRBD2,NA,TRBJ2-1,17,CASSDSRASGIYHEQFF,TGTGCCAGCAGTGACTCGAGGGCTAGCGGGATATACCATGAGCAGTTCTTC
TRBV2,TRBD1,NA,TRBJ1-2,15,CASSQGQGKNYGYTF,TGTGCCAGCAGCCAAGGACAGGGGAAGAACTATGGCTACACCTTC
TRBV30,NA,NA,TRBJ2-2,12,CAWAVGTGELFF,TGTGCCTGGGCTGTGGGCACCGGGGAGCTGTTTTTT
TRBV19,NA,NA,TRBJ1-1,14,CASSIIGGNTEAFF,TGTGCCAGTAGTATAATCGGGGGTAACACTGAAGCTTTCTTT
TRBV12-5,NA,once,TRBJ1-3,12,CASGQPGNTIYF,TGTGCTAGTGGCCAGCCAGGAAACACCATATATTTT
TRBV19,NA,NA,TRBJ2-7,14,CASSIGTGNYEQYF,TGTGCCAGTAGTATTGGTACGGGAAACTACGAGCAGTACTTC
TRBV5-5,NA,NA,TRBJ2-7,11,CASSFSGEQYF,TGTGCCAGCAGCTTTTCGGGCGAGCAGTACTTC
TRBV25-1,TRBD2,few,TRBJ2-7,17,CASSPWAGGTLHYEQYF,TGTGCCTCTTCCCCCTGGGCGGGAGGGACCCTACACTACGAGCAGTACTTC
TRBV6-6,NA,NA,TRBJ1-2,15,CASRSPRGRGYGYTF,TGTGCCAGCAGGTCCCCTCGGGGGAGGGGATATGGCTACACCTTC
TRBV7-2,TRBD2,NA,TRBJ2-3,15,CASSLAAGGPDTQYF,TGTGCCAGCAGCTTAGCGGCGGGAGGGCCAGATACGCAGTATTTT
TRBV5-4,NA,NA,TRBJ1-2,15,CASSLARGVNYGYTF,TGTGCCAGCAGCTTGGCCCGGGGGGTTAACTATGGCTACACCTTC
TRBV6-5,NA,once,TRBJ1-1,14,CASSSGTLNTEAFF,TGTGCCAGCAGTTCCGGGACATTGAACACTGAAGCTTTCTTT
TRBV4-1,NA,NA,TRBJ2-5,16,CASSLSGPTSPETQYF,TGCGCCAGCAGCCTATCCGGGCCTACGAGCCCAGAGACCCAGTACTTC
TRBV30,NA,NA,TRBJ1-5,14,CAWHPGGSNQPQHF,TGTGCCTGGCATCCTGGGGGTAGCAATCAGCCCCAGCATTTT
TRBV4-1,NA,NA,TRBJ2-7,15,CASSQDRGSSYEQYF,TGCGCCAGCAGCCAAGATAGGGGATCCTCCTACGAGCAGTACTTC
TRBV7-2,NA,few,TRBJ1-3,13,CASSSGVGNTIYF,TGTGCCAGCAGCTCAGGGGTTGGAAACACCATATATTTT
TRBV12-5,TRBD1,NA,TRBJ1-6,13,CASGPQGDSPLHF,TGTGCTAGTGGCCCACAGGGGGACTCACCCCTCCACTTT
TRBV5-6,NA,NA,TRBJ1-5,15,CASSFWGGLNQPQHF,TGTGCCAGCAGCTTCTGGGGGGGACTCAATCAGCCCCAGCATTTT
TRBV30,NA,NA,TRBJ2-5,12,CAWTQSRETQYF,TGTGCCTGGACACAGTCGCGAGAGACCCAGTACTTC
TRBV7-6,TRBD2,NA,TRBJ2-1,16,CASSLDLAGGLNEQFF,TGTGCCAGCAGCTTAGATTTAGCGGGAGGGTTGAATGAGCAGTTCTTC
TRBV6-1,NA,NA,TRBJ1-2,12,CASSRGPYGYTF,TGTGCCAGCTCGAGGGGACCCTATGGCTACACCTTC
TRBV10-3,TRBD2,NA,TRBJ2-5,16,CAISEATAGVRETQYF,TGTGCCATCAGTGAGGCCACGGCGGGAGTCCGAGAGACCCAGTACTTC
TRBV18,NA,NA,TRBJ2-7,14,CASSPSRDSREQYF,TGTGCCAGCTCACCCTCCCGGGACTCGAGGGAGCAGTACTTC
TRBV27,TRBD2,NA,TRBJ2-5,16,CASSFRGGRVEETQYF,TGTGCCAGCAGTTTCCGGGGCGGGAGGGTCGAAGAGACCCAGTACTTC
TRBV27,TRBD2,NA,TRBJ2-7,18,CASKITRGTSGNPDEQYF,TGTGCCAGCAAGATTACTAGGGGGACTAGCGGGAATCCAGACGAGCAGTACTTC
TRBV5-5,NA,NA,TRBJ2-5,16,CASSPPRQVYHRTQYF,TGTGCCAGCAGCCCGCCCAGACAGGTTTATCATCGGACCCAGTACTTC
TRBV7-8,NA,NA,TRBJ1-1,14,CASSSKALNTEAFF,TGTGCCAGCAGCTCAAAAGCCCTGAACACTGAAGCTTTCTTT
TRBV5-1,NA,NA,TRBJ2-6,15,CASTPGSSGANVLTF,TGCGCCAGCACCCCTGGGAGCTCTGGGGCCAACGTCCTGACTTTC
TRBV5-1,NA,NA,TRBJ2-5,13,CASSLQGSETQYF,TGCGCCAGCAGCTTGCAAGGGTCAGAGACCCAGTACTTC
TRBV4-3,NA,NA,TRBJ2-4,12,CASSQSGNIQYF,TGCGCCAGCAGCCAATCCGGTAACATTCAGTACTTC
TRBV7-3,TRBD1,NA,TRBJ2-7,17,CASSLNPPYRGLYEQYF,TGTGCCAGCAGCTTAAATCCCCCCTACAGGGGCCTCTACGAGCAGTACTTC
TRBV27,NA,few,TRBJ2-7,16,CATPKWQGRDSYEQYF,TGTGCCACCCCCAAGTGGCAGGGAAGGGATTCCTACGAGCAGTACTTC
TRBV19,NA,NA,TRBJ1-1,13,CASSLSSNTEAFF,TGTGCCAGTAGCCTGAGCTCGAACACTGAAGCTTTCTTT
TRBV6-5,NA,NA,TRBJ2-3,11,CASSYQDTQYF,TGTGCCAGCAGTTATCAGGATACGCAGTATTTT